Below are 16 T cell receptor beta chains sequenced from a single sample in a study of T cell responses to AZD1222 COVID-19 vaccine. Profiling relied on immunoSEQ multiplex PCR, and the TCRdb table lists in-frame clones only, not all of them. Of about 110,000 clones detected, 70% to 90% appear once; the ten largest clones hold 3% to 3.5%. Specimen: peripheral blood, collected on day 0 of AZD1222 vaccination. The receptors were sampled from an adult in good health.

The rearrangement links TRBV30 to TRBJ1-2; 7 nucleotides line up with TRBD1. The germline V gene has CDR1 GTSNPN and CDR2 SVGIG (reference sequence). This CDR3 has 13 residues. The trim removed 2 bases at V and 8 bases at J, leaving 8 bases unmatched. CDR3 sequence: CAWSLDRLRGYTF. The CDR3 bases are TGTGCCTGGAGTTTGGACAGGCTGCGAGGCTACACCTTC.

CDR3 protein: CASRQGGEKLFF. In DNA form, the CDR3 reads TGCGCCAGCAGACAGGGTGGTGAAAAACTGTTTTTT. The rearrangement uses TRBV5-1 and TRBJ1-4; perhaps TRBD1 as D (6 bases). There are 12 residues in the CDR3. V lost 5 bases and J 7 bases, leaving 9 bases between the germline ends. Germline CDR1 is SGHRS and CDR2 is YFSETQ.

The CDR3 coding sequence is TGTGCCAGCAGTTTCCAGGGGGCGCATACTGAAGCTTTCTTT. Protein sequence: CASSFQGAHTEAFF. The genes are TRBV27 and TRBJ1-1; TRBD1 matches 8 bases. Germline V gene sequence: CDR1 MNHEY, CDR2 SMNVEV (reference sequence). This CDR3 comprises 14 residues. After removal of 3 bases from V and 5 bases from J, the junction contained 5 bases not matched to a gene.

The genes are TRBV19 and TRBJ1-2; D gene uncertain. The germline V gene encodes CDR1 LNHDA and CDR2 SQIVND (reference sequence). V dropped 7 bases and J dropped 2 bases, with 20 bases sitting between them. This CDR3 is built from 16 residues. This CDR3 is CASNHPNGVRNYGYTF. DNA for the CDR3: TGTGCCAGTAATCACCCCAACGGGGTTAGGAACTATGGCTACACCTTC.

The sample holds many counts of this clone. V usage is TRBV18 and J usage is TRBJ2-1; unclear D gene. This CDR3 contains 13 residues. Trimming pared 0 bases from V and 13 bases from J, leaving 13 bases between. Germline CDR1 and CDR2: KGHSH and LQKENI. The CDR3 loop is CASSPPGPEIQFF. CDR3 nucleotides: TGTGCCAGCTCACCACCCGGACCCGAAATTCAGTTCTTC. The whole variable domain, filled in from reference TRBV18 and TRBJ2-1, reads NAGVMQNPRHLVRRRGQEARLRCSPMKGHSHVYWYRQLPEEGLKFMVYLQKENIIDESGMPKERFSAEFPKEGPSILRIQQVVRGDSAAYFCASSPPGPEIQFFGPGTRLTVL.

This CDR3 is CASSLDRGHEKLFF. CDR3 DNA sequence: TGTGCCAGCTCCCTAGACAGGGGGCATGAAAAACTGTTTTTT. J is TRBJ1-4 and V is TRBV18; 10 bases are shared with TRBD1. The CDR3 is made up of 14 amino acids. V was clipped by 6 bases and J by 6 bases; unmatched bases: 4. The germline gives CDR1 KGHSH, CDR2 LQKENI.

The chain joins TRBV6-6 to TRBJ2-7; D is ambiguous. The length of the CDR3 is 12 residues. Per germline, CDR1 MNHNY and CDR2 SVGAGI (reference sequence). V lost 6 bases and J lost 4, with 10 bases in between. CDR3 nucleotides: TGTGCCAGCAGAGCTGTATCGTACGAGCAGTACTTC. This sequence encodes CASRAVSYEQYF.

This clone was detected only once. This chain connects TRBV28 to TRBJ2-7; D uncertain. V was pared by 3 bases and J by 6 bases, with 9 bases between. CDR1 is MDHEN, CDR2 SYDVKM, per germline. The CDR3 is 12 residues long. CDR3 in amino acids: CASSLGSGEQYF. The CDR3 region has the DNA TGTGCCAGCAGTTTGGGTTCGGGCGAGCAGTACTTC.

V is TRBV2 and J is TRBJ1-2; TRBD1 matches at 12 bases. The germline CDR1 and CDR2 sequences are SNHLY and FYNNEI. CDR3 length: 15 residues. V was clipped by 7 bases and J by 7 bases; unmatched bases: 10. This chain's CDR3 is CASTGQGAPTSGYTF. CDR3 in DNA: TGTGCCAGCACGGGACAGGGGGCGCCAACTTCTGGCTACACCTTC.

The chain uses TRBV27 and TRBJ2-6, with D possibly being TRBD1 or TRBD2 (5 bases each). CDR3 length equals 17 residues. Germline loops: CDR1 MNHEY, CDR2 SMNVEV (reference sequence). Trimming pared 0 bases from V and 0 bases from J, leaving 9 bases between. CDR3 nucleotide sequence: TGTGCCAGCAGTTTATCGGGGACCAACTCTGGGGCCAACGTCCTGACTTTC. This gives the protein CASSLSGTNSGANVLTF.

The chain has TRBV2 and TRBJ2-1; the D is unclear. The V gene lost 5 bases and the J gene lost 8 bases, with 16 bases spanning the gap. The CDR3 has 14 residues. Germline V CDR1 and CDR2: SNHLY, FYNNEI. The DNA for the CDR3 is TGTGCCAGCAGTTGGACCTTACGTGCCGATGAGCAGTTCTTC. Its protein product is CASSWTLRADEQFF.

This rearrangement joins TRBV7-2 to TRBJ1-2, with 12 bases that match TRBD1. V lost 1 base, J lost 7 bases, and 4 bases stayed unmatched. Germline-derived CDR1 and CDR2 are SGHTA and FQGNSA. The CDR3 is 15 amino acids. CDR3 residues: CASSLGGTGGAGYTF. For the CDR3, the DNA is TGTGCCAGCAGCTTAGGAGGGACAGGGGGCGCTGGCTACACCTTC.

The CDR3 DNA is TGTGCCACCAGCAGAGAACCGGGCCCAGATACGCAGTATTTT. This sequence encodes CATSREPGPDTQYF. This sequence joins TRBV15 and TRBJ2-3; D gene unclear. The CDR3 spans 14 residues. Per germline, CDR1 LNHNV and CDR2 YYDKDF (reference sequence). V gave up 0 bases and J gave up 4 bases, with 8 bases separating them.

The chain recombines TRBV9 with TRBJ2-6, with a weak D call TRBD2 (5 bases). V lost 0 bases and J 0 bases, leaving 7 bases between the germline ends. Germline V gene lookup returns CDR1 SGDLS and CDR2 YYNGEE. This CDR3 has 16 amino acids. CDR3 region: CASSVGGDSGANVLTF. As DNA, the CDR3 is TGTGCCAGCAGCGTAGGGGGAGACTCTGGGGCCAACGTCCTGACTTTC.

The chain couples TRBV3-1 (or the pseudogene TRBV3-2) to TRBJ1-4, with 7 bases matching TRBD1. The trim removed 4 bases at V and 7 bases at J, leaving 0 bases unmatched. From germline, CDR1 is LGHDT and CDR2 YNNKEL (reference sequence). This CDR3 region has 12 residues. The CDR3 DNA is TGTGCCAGCAGCCGACAGGGTGAAAAACTGTTTTTT. Encoded protein: CASSRQGEKLFF.

This rearrangement joins TRBV7-2 to TRBJ2-2; 7 bases align to TRBD2. CDR1 SGHTA and CDR2 FQGNSA come from the germline V gene. The CDR3 is made up of 16 amino acids. The V segment lost 3 bases and the J segment 4 bases; nucleotides outside the gene matches: 8. This CDR3 is CASSFYGTGGTGELFF. CDR3 in DNA: TGTGCCAGCAGCTTTTACGGGACGGGAGGCACCGGGGAGCTGTTTTTT. The full variable domain, in which reference TRBV7-2 and TRBJ2-2 provide the parts outside the CDR3, is GAGVSQSPSNKVTEKGKDVELRCDPISGHTALYWYRQSLGQGLEFLIYFQGNSAPDKSGLPSDRFSAERTGGSVSTLTIQRTQQEDSAVYLCASSFYGTGGTGELFFGEGSRLTVL.